The clone carrying this TCR beta chain was seen once. Its target is unknown. Blood replicates held 0.5 ug DNA, tumor or normal breast about 1.5 ug, two each. This table comes from immunoSEQ multiplex PCR, and its TCRdb copy is limited to in-frame clones, with some not included. Counted here are tens of thousands of clones, around 83% occurring once; the ten biggest clones make up roughly 1.4%. The data derive from a study of early stage breast cancer tumors. Overall study: Most invasive tumors, about 75% of the 16, were ER+/PR+/HER2-. Whole-study results and caveats: Enriched TCRB sequences shared across patients were mostly commonly generated sequences. Chain pairing and CD4, CD8 or FOXP3 expression were not captured.

This CDR3 contains 14 residues. Unmatched junction bases numbered 10, after V lost 5 bases and J lost 7 bases. Germline V gene data show CDR1 as LNHDA and CDR2 as SQIVND (reference sequence). Sequencing was carried out using blood. The sequence came from a person aged 45 to 59 with breast cancer. V usage is TRBV19 and J usage is TRBJ1-1; the match to TRBD1 covers 7 bases. Written as DNA, the CDR3 is TGTGCCAGTAGTGTTAGGGGGCGGTTCGGTGAAGCTTTCTTT. As protein: CASSVRGRFGEAFF. The variable domain in full, with the rest retrieved from reference TRBV19 and TRBJ1-1, is DGGITQSPKYLFRKEGQNVTLSCEQNLNHDAMYWYRQDPGQGLRLIYYSQIVNDFQKGDIAEGYSVSREKKESFPLTVTSAQKNPTAFYLCASSVRGRFGEAFFGQGTRLTVV.